Each of the 31 T cell receptor beta chains below was sequenced from the same sample in a study of cytomegalovirus exposure and HLA in healthy donors. Sequencing used immunoSEQ multiplex PCR; TCRdb keeps in-frame clones, though not all of them. The data hold about 340,000 clones, with roughly 85% observed a single time. The specimen sequenced was PBMCs. The receptors were gathered from a woman younger than 35 in good health and CMV-seronegative.

This clone was recorded once. The chain is built from TRBV5-6 and TRBJ2-7; 7 bases fit TRBD1. Trimming at V came to 0 bases and at J to 4 bases, leaving 4 bases not matched to a gene. In germline, CDR1 is SGHDT, CDR2 YYEEEE. The CDR3 has 14 amino acids. For the CDR3, the DNA is TGTGCCAGCAGCTTGGGACAGGGACGTTACGAGCAGTACTTC. This encodes CASSLGQGRYEQYF.

This chain links TRBV27 with TRBJ2-1; 11 bases fit TRBD2. CDR3 length: 16 amino acids. The J segment lost 4 bases and the V segment lost 3 bases, leaving 5 bases of the junction unmatched. Germline CDR1 and CDR2: MNHEY and SMNVEV (reference sequence). The DNA of the CDR3 is TGTGCCAGCAGTTTCATAGGGACTAGCGGTTACAATGAGCAGTTCTTC. It specifies CASSFIGTSGYNEQFF.

The chain carries TRBV2 and TRBJ1-1; tentatively, D is TRBD1 (6 bases). The ends were cut back, 10 bases at V and 0 bases at J, with 15 bases in the middle. CDR3 size: 14 residues. The V gene's germline CDR1 is SNHLY and CDR2 FYNNEI. In nucleotides, the CDR3 is TGTGCCAACTTACCGAGACAGGTGAACACTGAAGCTTTCTTT. This gives the protein CANLPRQVNTEAFF.

The chain combines TRBV6-5 with TRBJ1-1; 11 nucleotides align to TRBD1. The germline V gene encodes CDR1 MNHEY and CDR2 SVGAGI. V lost 4 bases and J lost 5; bases outside the gene matches: 3. The CDR3 extends over 14 amino acids. The CDR3 region is CASSFGQGATEAFF. CDR3 DNA sequence: TGTGCCAGCAGTTTTGGACAGGGGGCGACTGAAGCTTTCTTT.

V gene TRBV29-1 combines with J gene TRBJ2-1, with 8 bases aligning to TRBD2. The germline gives CDR1 SQVTM, CDR2 ANQGSEA. CDR3 length: 14 amino acids. Trimming cost V 4 bases and J 4 bases; bases outside gene matches: 6. This CDR3 reads CSVAGGAGYNEQFF. Here the CDR3 DNA reads TGCAGCGTTGCGGGGGGGGCGGGTTACAATGAGCAGTTCTTC.

This chain joins TRBV7-9 and TRBJ1-2, with D tentatively TRBD1 (5 bases). CDR3 length equals 15 residues. Trimming shortened V by 1 base and J by 4 bases, and 13 bases separated the two germline ends. The germline gives CDR1 SEHNR, CDR2 FQNEAQ (reference sequence). The CDR3 region has the DNA TGTGCCAGCAGCTTAGTCCAGGGCCCTGGCTATGGCTACACCTTC. Translating it yields CASSLVQGPGYGYTF.

This sequence joins TRBV27 and TRBJ2-7; TRBD2 agrees at 9 bases. V dropped 5 bases and J dropped 5; count of bases not matched to a gene: 7. The CDR3 is made up of 14 amino acids. Germline V gene sequence: CDR1 MNHEY, CDR2 SMNVEV (reference sequence). The CDR3 here is CASSPRLADHEQYF. CDR3 DNA: TGTGCCAGCAGTCCCAGACTAGCGGACCACGAGCAGTACTTC.

V is TRBV5-1 and J is TRBJ1-5, with TRBD1 as a possible D gene (6 bases). In germline, CDR1 is SGHRS, CDR2 YFSETQ. Trimming cost V 0 bases and J 7 bases, with 14 bases left between them. The CDR3 spans 15 residues. This CDR3 reads CASSLEGGPGQPQHF. CDR3 bases: TGCGCCAGCAGCTTGGAGGGGGGGCCGGGGCAGCCCCAGCATTTT.

This chain uses TRBV4-3 with TRBJ2-1; D remains ambiguous. V was shortened by 1 base and J by 5 bases, with 21 bases between the two germline ends. The CDR3 runs to 18 residues. Germline values: CDR1 LGHNA, CDR2 YSLEER. The CDR3, as DNA: TGCGCCAGCAGCCAAGCTCACCCAATACTTACGAACGACAATGAGCAGTTCTTC. Translation gives CASSQAHPILTNDNEQFF.

The chain employs TRBV28 and TRBJ2-7; 7 bases fit TRBD1. V lost 1 base and J lost 3; bases outside the gene matches: 9. Germline values: CDR1 MDHEN, CDR2 SYDVKM. The CDR3 sequence is 16 residues long. The CDR3: CASSLLVWDSNYEQYF. The CDR3 DNA reads as TGTGCCAGCAGTTTATTGGTGTGGGACAGCAACTACGAGCAGTACTTC.

The rearrangement links TRBV2 to TRBJ2-1, with TRBD2 identical over 10 bases. The germline CDR1 and CDR2 sequences are SNHLY and FYNNEI. The CDR3 has 18 residues. The V segment lost 0 bases and the J segment 9 bases; nucleotides outside the gene matches: 14. DNA for the CDR3: TGTGCCAGCAGTGAAGCGCTTCGGTGGAAGCGGGAGGGTAGTGAGCAGTTCTTC. Translating it yields CASSEALRWKREGSEQFF.

This chain uses TRBV9 with TRBJ2-1; the D gene is possibly TRBD2 (6 bases). The length of the CDR3 is 15 residues. With 0 bases removed from V and 3 bases from J, the gap between germline ends came to 10 bases. The V gene's germline CDR1 is SGDLS and CDR2 YYNGEE. This CDR3 is CASSVAGESYNEQFF. DNA for the CDR3: TGTGCCAGCAGCGTAGCGGGGGAGAGCTACAATGAGCAGTTCTTC.

The chain links TRBV7-8 to TRBJ2-2; 7 bases line up with TRBD2. The CDR3 length is 18 residues. The V and J ends lost 6 bases and 3 bases, in that order; junction bases with no gene match: 16. In germline, CDR1 is SGHVS, CDR2 FQNEAQ. The CDR3 here is CASSTREGAGSYTGELFF. The CDR3 DNA reads TGTGCCAGCAGTACACGAGAGGGAGCGGGATCCTACACCGGGGAGCTGTTTTTT.

The chain couples TRBV27 to TRBJ2-3; 12 bases are a match to TRBD2. The CDR3 consists of 17 residues. The V segment lost 3 bases and the J segment 0 bases; nucleotides outside the gene matches: 4. Per germline, CDR1 MNHEY and CDR2 SMNVEV (reference sequence). For the CDR3, the DNA is TGTGCCAGCAGTTTCCGGACTAGCGGGACTAGCACAGATACGCAGTATTTT. Its translation: CASSFRTSGTSTDTQYF.

For the CDR3, the DNA is TGCGCCAGCAGCCCGACTAGCGGGAACTCCTACGAGCAGTACTTC. Protein: CASSPTSGNSYEQYF. The chain joins TRBV4-1 to TRBJ2-7; the match to TRBD2 covers 11 bases. The CDR3 runs to 15 residues. Germline V gene sequence: CDR1 MGHRA, CDR2 YSYEKL. The V segment lost 4 bases and the J segment 0 bases; nucleotides outside the gene matches: 2.

A single count supports this clone. The rearrangement links TRBV4-2 to TRBJ2-6, with 8 bases identical to TRBD1. This CDR3 spans 17 amino acids. The V segment lost 3 bases and the J segment 0 bases; nucleotides outside the gene matches: 4. The V gene's germline CDR1 is LGHNA and CDR2 YNFKEQ. In nucleotides, the CDR3 is TGTGCCAGCAGCCAGGACAGGGTAGACTCTGGGGCCAACGTCCTGACTTTC. Translating it yields CASSQDRVDSGANVLTF.

The V and J genes are TRBV5-1 and TRBJ2-2; TRBD2 matches at 12 bases. The CDR3 consists of 16 residues. The germline gives CDR1 SGHRS, CDR2 YFSETQ. The trim removed 4 bases at V and 6 bases at J, leaving 7 bases unmatched. The CDR3: CASSTLAGGPSGELFF. The CDR3 nucleotides read TGCGCCAGCAGCACCCTAGCGGGAGGGCCCTCCGGGGAGCTGTTTTTT.

The chain combines TRBV19 with TRBJ2-2; 8 positions agree with TRBD1. The V gene's germline CDR1 is LNHDA and CDR2 SQIVND (reference sequence). CDR3 length: 16 amino acids. After removal of 7 bases from V and 6 bases from J, the junction contained 13 bases not matched to a gene. The CDR3 DNA reads as TGTGCCAGTAATTTCCTCGACAGGGGATACCCCGGGGAGCTGTTTTTT. Amino acids: CASNFLDRGYPGELFF. Combining the CDR3 with reference TRBV19 and TRBJ2-2 gives the whole variable domain DGGITQSPKYLFRKEGQNVTLSCEQNLNHDAMYWYRQDPGQGLRLIYYSQIVNDFQKGDIAEGYSVSREKKESFPLTVTSAQKNPTAFYLCASNFLDRGYPGELFFGEGSRLTVL.

V usage is TRBV11-1 and J usage is TRBJ1-2; 7 bases fit TRBD1. There are 15 residues in the CDR3. Trimming at V came to 5 bases and at J to 2 bases, leaving 8 bases not matched to a gene. CDR1 is SGHAT, CDR2 FQDESV, per germline (reference sequence). The CDR3 DNA sequence: TGTGCCAGCAGCCGTAGCAGGGGGGCCAACTATGGCTACACCTTC. It is translated as CASSRSRGANYGYTF.

This clone was observed a single time. The chain couples TRBV7-2 to TRBJ2-7, with D unresolved. CDR3 length: 11 amino acids. V was clipped by 3 bases and J by 2 bases, with 2 bases between them. In germline, CDR1 is SGHTA, CDR2 FQGNSA. CDR3 sequence (DNA): TGTGCCAGCAGCTTCGCCTACGAGCAGTACTTC. This translates into CASSFAYEQYF.

The V call is TRBV6-1, the J call TRBJ2-7; no clear D gene. Between the trimmed V and J ends, which lost 8 bases and 2 bases, there was a span of 16 bases. The CDR3 extends over 14 amino acids. Germline CDR1 is MNHNS and CDR2 is SASEGT. The CDR3, as DNA: TGTGCCAGCGCCACAGCCGCCGACGCCTACGAGCAGTACTTC. Amino acid sequence: CASATAADAYEQYF.

The chain combines TRBV28 with TRBJ2-1; TRBD2 matches 13 bases. CDR1 is MDHEN and CDR2 is SYDVKM in the germline V gene. Unmatched junction bases numbered 4, after V lost 6 bases and J lost 2 bases. The CDR3 loop spans 16 amino acids. For the CDR3, the DNA is TGTGCCAGCAGCAAGGGACTAGCGGGGCCCTACAATGAGCAGTTCTTC. Protein product: CASSKGLAGPYNEQFF.

V is TRBV6-5 and J is TRBJ1-5, with D maybe TRBD1 (5 bases). CDR1 and CDR2 (germline): MNHEY, SVGAGI. Trimming pared 2 bases from V and 7 bases from J, leaving 15 bases between. This CDR3 is built from 15 residues. CDR3: CASSYIGGKGQPQHF. The CDR3 DNA reads TGTGCCAGCAGTTACATTGGGGGGAAGGGGCAGCCCCAGCATTTT.

V and J are TRBV4-3 and TRBJ2-3; maybe TRBD2 (6 bases). CDR3 length: 15 residues. Deletions cut 1 base from V and 4 bases from J, with 12 bases between. Germline V gene data show CDR1 as LGHNA and CDR2 as YSLEER. The DNA for the CDR3 is TGCGCCAGCAGCCAAGCGTCTACGGGAGCAGATACGCAGTATTTT. Residues: CASSQASTGADTQYF.

The gene calls are TRBV9 and TRBJ2-7, with 8 bases lining up with TRBD1. With 4 bases clipped from V and 3 bases from J, the junction kept 3 bases outside the gene matches. This CDR3 is 13 amino acids long. CDR1 is SGDLS and CDR2 is YYNGEE in the germline V gene. DNA of the CDR3: TGTGCCAGCAGCCTGGGACAGGACTACGAGCAGTACTTC. It specifies CASSLGQDYEQYF.

The rearrangement joins TRBV27 to TRBJ2-5; D remains unclear. The germline CDR1 and CDR2 sequences are MNHEY and SMNVEV (reference sequence). The CDR3 sequence is 13 residues long. V was trimmed by 0 bases and J by 5 bases, leaving 7 bases between them. CDR3 protein: CASSLSFLETQYF. In DNA, the CDR3 is TGTGCCAGCAGTTTATCCTTCTTGGAGACCCAGTACTTC.

The chain joins TRBV6-5 to TRBJ2-7, with D perhaps matching TRBD1 (5 bases). The V end lost 6 bases, the J end lost 2 bases, and 11 bases lay between the germline ends. Per germline, CDR1 MNHEY and CDR2 SVGAGI. This CDR3 has 13 amino acids. The CDR3 loop is CASSRQKTYEQYF. CDR3 DNA: TGTGCCAGCAGCAGACAGAAAACCTACGAGCAGTACTTC.

This clone was picked up a small number of times. The V and J genes are TRBV11-2 and TRBJ2-7; tentative D call: TRBD2 (5 bases). Trimming left V 5 bases short and J 6 bases short, with 14 bases between. The CDR3 sequence is 13 residues long. Germline CDR1 and CDR2: SGHAT and FQNNGV. This CDR3 reads CASSPRPEGEQYF. CDR3 DNA: TGTGCCAGCAGCCCCCGCCCTGAGGGCGAGCAGTACTTC. The complete variable domain, with remaining parts taken from reference TRBV11-2 and TRBJ2-7, reads EAGVAQSPRYKIIEKRQSVAFWCNPISGHATLYWYQQILGQGPKLLIQFQNNGVVDDSQLPKDRFSAERLKGVDSTLKIQPAKLEDSAVYLCASSPRPEGEQYFGPGTRLTVT.

This clone was observed a single time. V usage is TRBV27 and J usage is TRBJ1-2, with D unclear. The V and J ends lost 2 bases and 0 bases respectively, with 13 bases between them. CDR3 length: 16 residues. The germline V gene has CDR1 MNHEY and CDR2 SMNVEV (reference sequence). The CDR3 bases are TGTGCCAGCAGTTTAGTTACACCCCAAGCTAACTATGGCTACACCTTC. Protein: CASSLVTPQANYGYTF.

The rearrangement uses TRBV27 and TRBJ2-3; D is unclear. The ends were cut back, 3 bases at V and 6 bases at J, with 10 bases in the middle. This CDR3 is built from 13 residues. Germline CDR1 is MNHEY and CDR2 is SMNVEV (reference sequence). CDR3 bases: TGTGCCAGCAGTTTGGCCCCTCCGGATACGCAGTATTTT. Translated, it gives CASSLAPPDTQYF.

The chain recombines TRBV7-2 with TRBJ2-5; 8 nucleotides agree with TRBD2. V lost 5 bases and J lost 1; bases outside the gene matches: 9. Germline lookup yields CDR1 SGHTA and CDR2 FQGNSA. This CDR3 comprises 16 residues. The CDR3 DNA sequence: TGTGCCAGCAGCCAAATTAGCGGGAAAACCCAAGAGACCCAGTACTTC. It is translated as CASSQISGKTQETQYF.